This TCR beta chain was obtained from a study of identical twins (dated by TCRdb to between 2015 and 2016). At the level of the whole study: The study deep-sequenced TCR alpha and beta repertoires from monozygotic twins, unrelated adults of various ages and cord blood to test whether fetal clonotypes persist. Replicate twin experiments were performed at different times using different library preparation protocols to rule out contamination.

From cysteine to phenylalanine, the CDR3 is 14 amino acids long. Only the CDR3 DNA stays, 42 bases, in frame from base 1. The junction shows trimming of 5 bases on V and 4 bases on J, and the gene matches do not reach 6 bases of it. Taken from the germline V gene, the CDR1 and CDR2 loops are MNHNS and SASEGT. As to this clonotype: This clone's antigen is unknown. Base qualities are missing; no much larger clone stands one base away.

Summary of the overall study and its limitations: In beta out-of-frame sequences, excess twin sharing was weaker, because having fewer shared sequences lowered the signal-to-noise ratio. Because the same donors could not be followed over many years, the conclusions depended on cross-sectional statistical analysis. Fewer insertions were carried by abundant cord blood beta clonotypes, a similar but weaker trend appeared in young adult naive repertoires, and no such trend appeared in memory repertoires. Compared with coincidental sharing between unrelated individuals, out-of-frame TCR alpha sequences shared between twins had an excess of sequences with low generation probability. Invariant T cells such as MAIT and iNKT could partly confound zero-insertion analyses, although diverse VJ usage argued against such confounding for most clonotypes. In monozygotic twins, out-of-frame TCR alpha sharing was systematically underestimated by recombination models, although the models agreed with sharing between unrelated individuals.

The library was prepared using 5' RACE. The sequencer was an Illumina HiSeq 2000. Template switching added a universal primer binding site, and the final cDNA carried a unique molecular identifier that allowed TCR cDNA molecules to be counted accurately. Specific primers in the conserved constant-segment region were used to synthesize first-strand cDNA for the TCR alpha and beta chains. Each cDNA library was double barcoded, with a SMART-Mk sample barcode plus Illumina barcodes, to control for contamination. TruSeq adapter sequences along with Illumina sample barcodes were introduced in two successive PCR steps. Sequencing of the TCR alpha and beta cDNA libraries was done on the Illumina HiSeq platform using custom primers. The authors processed their data as follows. Raw reads were processed with MiGEC to extract unique molecular identifiers, and MiXCR was used to determine CDR3 positions. Recombination models were inferred per individual with the repgenHMM and IGoR tools using an EM algorithm. The tcR package in R was used for shared clonotype analysis, with sharing normalized by the product of cloneset sizes. Out-of-frame nonproductive sequences were analyzed to study raw recombination free of thymic and clonal selection effects. TCRdb ran its own pipeline on the public reads, namely fastp trimming at Q25 and MiXCR clone calling, and kept in-frame beta chains. All rows with the same CDR3 protein become a single entry with the most common DNA and genes. What appears here as the V and J calls and clone size reflects TCRdb's work, not the paper's. Recorded for this sample are hundreds of thousands of distinct CDR3 sequences; 5.5% to 7% of them occurred a single time. The ten largest make up roughly 3.9% of the sample.

Only healthy Caucasian donors were included. Three pairs of female monozygotic twins, all aged about 18 to 30 years, made up the twin cohort. Miltenyi CD45RO+ enrichment and human naive T-cell isolation kits were used to isolate memory (CD45RO+) and naive T cells from PBMC. These same data were also listed under a study on yellow fever vaccine responses in identical twins. That second publication adds: According to the authors, the vaccine-induced T cell response in identical twins seemed to be partly convergent and partly specific to each individual. In identical twins, the study followed T cell clones that responded to the vaccine with precision.

The sequence was obtained from a woman younger than 35 in good health. Specimen: memory (CD45RO+) T cells sorted from blood. The meaning of the sample's cell subset or site label: CD45RO+ enriched T cells. The chain was built from TRBV6-1 and TRBJ1-2, and 8 junction bases match TRBD1. The nucleotide sequence reads as follows: TGTGCCAGCAGTCAACAGGGGGGAAGCTATGGCTACACCTTC. Its coded protein is CASSQQGGSYGYTF.